This paragraph covers one TCR beta chain sequence. Its antigen is unidentified. The sample comes from a study of glioma-infiltrating T cells after dendritic cell vaccination. CDR1 and CDR2 from the germline V gene are SGHVS and FQNEAQ. This CDR3 has 20 amino acids. With V trimmed by 2 bases and J by 0 bases, 15 bases remained unmatched. Data came from immunoSEQ multiplex PCR; TCRdb stores just in-frame clones and leaves some out. This sample has fewer than 85,000 clones, with 81% found just once. Study-level findings and limits: TCR clonality showed no direct relationship with survival.

This clonotype originated in a human donor with glioblastoma. This chain connects TRBV7-8 to TRBJ2-3, with 9 bases that match TRBD2. The sample in question was blood, obtained before dendritic cell vaccination. CDR3 in DNA: TGTGCCAGCAGCTTAAGGGCCCGCGGGGGGGCGCGGACTAGCACAGATACGCAGTATTTT. Translation gives CASSLRARGGARTSTDTQYF.